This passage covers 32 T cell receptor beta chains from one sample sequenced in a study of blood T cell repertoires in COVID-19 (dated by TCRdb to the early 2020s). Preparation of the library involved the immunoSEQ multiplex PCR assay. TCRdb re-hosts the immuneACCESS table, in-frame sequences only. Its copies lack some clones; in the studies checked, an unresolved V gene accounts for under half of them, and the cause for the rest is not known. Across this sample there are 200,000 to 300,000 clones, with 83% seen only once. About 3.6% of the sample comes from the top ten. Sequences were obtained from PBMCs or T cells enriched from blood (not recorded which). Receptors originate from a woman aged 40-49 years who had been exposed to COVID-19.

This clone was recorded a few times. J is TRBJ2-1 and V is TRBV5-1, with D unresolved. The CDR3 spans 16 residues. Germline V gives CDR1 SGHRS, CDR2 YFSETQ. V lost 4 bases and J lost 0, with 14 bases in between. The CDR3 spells CASSALFPSSYNEQFF. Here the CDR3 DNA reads TGCGCCAGCAGCGCCCTTTTTCCTAGCTCCTACAATGAGCAGTTCTTC.

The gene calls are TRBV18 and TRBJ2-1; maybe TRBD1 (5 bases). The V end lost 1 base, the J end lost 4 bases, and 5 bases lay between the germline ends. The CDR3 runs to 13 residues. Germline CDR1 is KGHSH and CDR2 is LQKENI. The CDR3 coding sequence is TGTGCCAGCTCACCACAGGGGTACAATGAGCAGTTCTTC. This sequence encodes CASSPQGYNEQFF. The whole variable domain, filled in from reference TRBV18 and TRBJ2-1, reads NAGVMQNPRHLVRRRGQEARLRCSPMKGHSHVYWYRQLPEEGLKFMVYLQKENIIDESGMPKERFSAEFPKEGPSILRIQQVVRGDSAAYFCASSPQGYNEQFFGPGTRLTVL.

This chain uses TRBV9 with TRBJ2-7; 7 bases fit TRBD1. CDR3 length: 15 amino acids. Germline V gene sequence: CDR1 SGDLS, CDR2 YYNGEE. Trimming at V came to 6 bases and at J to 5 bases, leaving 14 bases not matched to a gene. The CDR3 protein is CASTLTGKVNDEQYF. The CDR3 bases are TGTGCCAGCACCCTGACAGGGAAGGTAAACGACGAGCAGTACTTC.

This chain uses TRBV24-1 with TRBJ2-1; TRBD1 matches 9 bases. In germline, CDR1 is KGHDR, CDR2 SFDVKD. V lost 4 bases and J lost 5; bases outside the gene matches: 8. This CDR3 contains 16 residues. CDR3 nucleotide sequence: TGTGCCACCAGTGACCCGGGACAGGGAGTGGACAATGAGCAGTTCTTC. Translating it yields CATSDPGQGVDNEQFF.

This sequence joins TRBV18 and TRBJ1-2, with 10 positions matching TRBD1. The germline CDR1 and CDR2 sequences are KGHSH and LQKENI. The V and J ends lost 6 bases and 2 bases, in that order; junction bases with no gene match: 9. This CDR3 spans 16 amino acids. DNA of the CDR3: TGTGCCAGCTCCGGGACAGGGGCTTGGGCCAACTATGGCTACACCTTC. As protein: CASSGTGAWANYGYTF.

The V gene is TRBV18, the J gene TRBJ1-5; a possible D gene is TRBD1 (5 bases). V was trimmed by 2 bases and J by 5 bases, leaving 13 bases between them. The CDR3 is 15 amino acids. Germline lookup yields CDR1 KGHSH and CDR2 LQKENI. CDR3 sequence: CASSPDSGSDQPQHF. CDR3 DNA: TGTGCCAGCTCACCAGACAGTGGTTCGGATCAGCCCCAGCATTTT.

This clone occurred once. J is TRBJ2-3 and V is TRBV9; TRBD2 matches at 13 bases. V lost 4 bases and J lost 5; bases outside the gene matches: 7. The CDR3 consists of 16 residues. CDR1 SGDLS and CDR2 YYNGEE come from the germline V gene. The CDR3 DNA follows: TGTGCCAGCAGCACACTAGCGGGGGGGCTGGAAGATACGCAGTATTTT. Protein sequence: CASSTLAGGLEDTQYF.

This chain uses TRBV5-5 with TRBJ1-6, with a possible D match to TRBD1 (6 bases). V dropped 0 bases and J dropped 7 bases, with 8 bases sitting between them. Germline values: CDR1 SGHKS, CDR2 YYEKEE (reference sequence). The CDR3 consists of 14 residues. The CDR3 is CASSLAQGNSPLHF. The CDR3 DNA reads TGTGCCAGCAGCTTGGCCCAGGGGAATTCACCCCTCCACTTT.

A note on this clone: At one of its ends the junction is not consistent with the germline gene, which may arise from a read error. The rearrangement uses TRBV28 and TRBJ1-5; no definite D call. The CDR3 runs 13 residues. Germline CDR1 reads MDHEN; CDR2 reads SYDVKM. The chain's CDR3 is CASSTTGDQPQHF. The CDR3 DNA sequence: TGTGCCAGCAGTACAACGGGAGATCAACCCCAGCATTTT.

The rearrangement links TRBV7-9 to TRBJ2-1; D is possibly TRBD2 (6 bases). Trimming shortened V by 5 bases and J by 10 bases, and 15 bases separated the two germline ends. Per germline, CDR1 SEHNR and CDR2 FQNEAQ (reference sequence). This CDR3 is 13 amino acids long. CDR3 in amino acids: CASSPPREEEQFF. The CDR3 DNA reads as TGTGCCAGCAGCCCCCCCAGGGAGGAAGAGCAGTTCTTC.

The CDR3 loop reads CASSPGTGAYNEQFF. CDR3 coding DNA: TGTGCCAGCAGCCCGGGGACAGGAGCCTACAATGAGCAGTTCTTC. V gene TRBV3-1 (or the pseudogene TRBV3-2) combines with J gene TRBJ2-1; 8 positions agree with TRBD1. CDR1 and CDR2 (germline): LGHDT, YNNKEL (reference sequence). The CDR3 extends over 15 amino acids. Germline trimming cut 4 bases from V and 2 bases from J; bases unmatched to any gene: 4.

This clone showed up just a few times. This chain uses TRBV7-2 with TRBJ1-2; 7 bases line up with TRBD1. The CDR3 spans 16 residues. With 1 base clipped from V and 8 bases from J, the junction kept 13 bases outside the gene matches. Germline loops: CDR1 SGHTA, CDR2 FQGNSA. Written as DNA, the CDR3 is TGTGCCAGCAGCTTAGGAGGGGGCCGACAGGGAGAAGGCTACACCTTC. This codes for CASSLGGGRQGEGYTF.

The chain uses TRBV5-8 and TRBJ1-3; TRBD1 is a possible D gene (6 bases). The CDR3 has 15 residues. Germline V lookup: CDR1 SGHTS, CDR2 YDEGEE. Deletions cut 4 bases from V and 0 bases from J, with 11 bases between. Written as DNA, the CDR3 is TGTGCCAGCAGCGTCCAGGGGACCTCTGGAAACACCATATATTTT. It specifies CASSVQGTSGNTIYF.

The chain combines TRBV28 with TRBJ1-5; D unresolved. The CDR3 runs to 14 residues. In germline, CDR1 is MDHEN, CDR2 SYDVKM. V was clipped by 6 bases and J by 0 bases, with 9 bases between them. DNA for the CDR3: TGTGCCAGCAGCCAGGAATATAGCAATCAGCCCCAGCATTTT. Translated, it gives CASSQEYSNQPQHF.

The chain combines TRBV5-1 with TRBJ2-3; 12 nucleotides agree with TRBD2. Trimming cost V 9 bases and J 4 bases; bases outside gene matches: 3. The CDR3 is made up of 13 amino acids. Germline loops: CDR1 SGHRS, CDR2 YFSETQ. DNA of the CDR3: TGCGCCACTAGCGGGGGGGATGCAGATACGCAGTATTTT. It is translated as CATSGGDADTQYF.

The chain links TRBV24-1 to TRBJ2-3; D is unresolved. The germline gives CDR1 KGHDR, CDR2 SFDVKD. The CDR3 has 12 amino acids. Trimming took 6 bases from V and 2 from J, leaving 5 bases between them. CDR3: CATSLSTDTQYF. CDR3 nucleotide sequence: TGTGCCACCAGTTTATCCACAGATACGCAGTATTTT.

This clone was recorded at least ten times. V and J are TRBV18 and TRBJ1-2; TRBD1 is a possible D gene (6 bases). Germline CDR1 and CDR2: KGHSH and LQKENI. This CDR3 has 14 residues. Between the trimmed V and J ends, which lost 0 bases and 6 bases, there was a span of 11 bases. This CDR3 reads CASSPPAQGHGYTF. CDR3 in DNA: TGTGCCAGCTCACCACCGGCACAGGGTCATGGCTACACCTTC.

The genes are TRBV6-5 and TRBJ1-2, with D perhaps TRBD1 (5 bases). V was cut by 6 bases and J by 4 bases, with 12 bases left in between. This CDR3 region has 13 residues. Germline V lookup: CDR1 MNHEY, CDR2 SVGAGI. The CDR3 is CASRLGHRYGYTF. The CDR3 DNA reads TGTGCCAGCAGATTAGGACACCGCTATGGCTACACCTTC.

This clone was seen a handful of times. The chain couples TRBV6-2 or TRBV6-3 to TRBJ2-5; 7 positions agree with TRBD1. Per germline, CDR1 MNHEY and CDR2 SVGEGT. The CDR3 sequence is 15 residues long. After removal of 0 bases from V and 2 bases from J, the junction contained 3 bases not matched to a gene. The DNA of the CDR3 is TGTGCCAGCAGTTACTCCGGGACAGTACAAGAGACCCAGTACTTC. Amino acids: CASSYSGTVQETQYF.

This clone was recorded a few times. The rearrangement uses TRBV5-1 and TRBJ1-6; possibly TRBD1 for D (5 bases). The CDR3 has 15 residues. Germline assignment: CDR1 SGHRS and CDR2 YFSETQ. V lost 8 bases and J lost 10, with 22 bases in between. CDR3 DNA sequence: TGCGCCAGTACCCCTGGGGACCTGGGAGGATCACCCCTCCACTTT. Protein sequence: CASTPGDLGGSPLHF. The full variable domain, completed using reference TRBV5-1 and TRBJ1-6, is KAGVTQTPRYLIKTRGQQVTLSCSPISGHRSVSWYQQTPGQGLQFLFEYFSETQRNKGNFPGRFSGRQFSNSRSEMNVSTLELGDSALYLCASTPGDLGGSPLHFGNGTRLTVT.

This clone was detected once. CDR3 protein: CASFMRGSDAFF. In nucleotides, the CDR3 is TGTGCCAGCTTCATGCGGGGATCGGATGCTTTCTTT. V is TRBV18 and J is TRBJ1-1; D is uncertain. The length of the CDR3 is 12 residues. With 7 bases removed from V and 11 bases from J, the gap between germline ends came to 17 bases. Germline CDR1 is KGHSH and CDR2 is LQKENI.

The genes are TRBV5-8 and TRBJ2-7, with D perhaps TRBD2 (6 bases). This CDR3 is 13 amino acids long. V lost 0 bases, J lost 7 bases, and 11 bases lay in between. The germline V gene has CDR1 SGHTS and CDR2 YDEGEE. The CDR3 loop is CASSLEPGREQYF. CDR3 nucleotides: TGTGCCAGCAGCTTGGAGCCAGGGAGGGAGCAGTACTTC.

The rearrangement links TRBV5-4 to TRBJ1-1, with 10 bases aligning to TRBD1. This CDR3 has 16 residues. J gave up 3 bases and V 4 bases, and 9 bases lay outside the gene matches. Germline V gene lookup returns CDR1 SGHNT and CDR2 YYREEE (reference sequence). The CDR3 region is CASSRSQGTGDTEAFF. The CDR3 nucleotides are TGTGCCAGCAGCCGTTCTCAGGGGACAGGGGACACTGAAGCTTTCTTT.

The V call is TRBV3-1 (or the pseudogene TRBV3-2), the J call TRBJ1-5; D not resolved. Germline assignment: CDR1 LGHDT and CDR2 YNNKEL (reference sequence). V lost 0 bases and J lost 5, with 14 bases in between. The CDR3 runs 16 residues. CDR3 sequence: CASSQDRTPGDQPQHF. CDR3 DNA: TGTGCCAGCAGCCAAGATAGAACTCCCGGGGATCAGCCCCAGCATTTT.

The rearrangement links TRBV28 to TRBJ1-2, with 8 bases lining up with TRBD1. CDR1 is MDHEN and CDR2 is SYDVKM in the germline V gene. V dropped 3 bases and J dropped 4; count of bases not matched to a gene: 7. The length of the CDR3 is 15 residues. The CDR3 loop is CASSFSGGELYGYTF. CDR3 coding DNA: TGTGCCAGCAGTTTTTCAGGGGGCGAGCTCTATGGCTACACCTTC.

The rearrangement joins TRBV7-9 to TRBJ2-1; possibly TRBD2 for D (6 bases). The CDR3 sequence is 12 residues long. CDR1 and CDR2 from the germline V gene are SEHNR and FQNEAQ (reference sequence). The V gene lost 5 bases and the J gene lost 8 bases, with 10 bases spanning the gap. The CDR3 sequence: CASSPAGHEQFF. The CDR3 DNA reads TGTGCCAGCAGCCCGGCGGGGCATGAGCAGTTCTTC.

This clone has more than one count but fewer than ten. CDR3 protein: CASSPTGQGATEAFF. For the CDR3, the DNA is TGTGCCAGCTCACCAACGGGACAGGGGGCGACTGAAGCTTTCTTT. The gene calls are TRBV18 and TRBJ1-1, with 12 bases matching TRBD1. The junction had 3 bases not matched to a gene; V was cut back by 2 bases and J by 5 bases. Looked up from germline, CDR1 is KGHSH and CDR2 is LQKENI. The CDR3 consists of 15 residues.

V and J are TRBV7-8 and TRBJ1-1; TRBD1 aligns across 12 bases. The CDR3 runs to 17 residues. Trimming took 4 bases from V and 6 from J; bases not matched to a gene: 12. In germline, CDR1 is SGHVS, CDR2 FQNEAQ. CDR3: CASSSTGTGGVWAEAFF. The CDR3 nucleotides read TGTGCCAGCAGCTCCACCGGGACAGGGGGCGTGTGGGCTGAAGCTTTCTTT.

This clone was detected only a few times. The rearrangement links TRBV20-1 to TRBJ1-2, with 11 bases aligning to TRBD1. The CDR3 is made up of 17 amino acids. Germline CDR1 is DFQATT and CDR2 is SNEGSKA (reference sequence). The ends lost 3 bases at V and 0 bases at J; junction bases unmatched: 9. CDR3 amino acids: CSASVRDRGLANYGYTF. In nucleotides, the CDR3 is TGCAGTGCTAGTGTGCGGGACAGGGGGTTAGCTAACTATGGCTACACCTTC.

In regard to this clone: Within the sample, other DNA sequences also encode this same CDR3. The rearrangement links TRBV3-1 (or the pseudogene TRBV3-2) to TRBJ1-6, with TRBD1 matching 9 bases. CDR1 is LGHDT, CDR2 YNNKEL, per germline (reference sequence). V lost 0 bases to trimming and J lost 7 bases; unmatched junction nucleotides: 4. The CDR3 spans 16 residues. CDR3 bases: TGTGCCAGCAGCCAAGATGGGGGACAGGGAAATTCACCCCTCCACTTT. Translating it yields CASSQDGGQGNSPLHF.

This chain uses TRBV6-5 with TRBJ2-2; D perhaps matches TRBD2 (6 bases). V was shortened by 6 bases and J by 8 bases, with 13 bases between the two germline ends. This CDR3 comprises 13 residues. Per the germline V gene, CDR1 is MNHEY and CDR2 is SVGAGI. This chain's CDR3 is CASSQTGRGELFF. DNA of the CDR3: TGTGCCAGCAGCCAAACGGGGAGGGGGGAGCTGTTTTTT.

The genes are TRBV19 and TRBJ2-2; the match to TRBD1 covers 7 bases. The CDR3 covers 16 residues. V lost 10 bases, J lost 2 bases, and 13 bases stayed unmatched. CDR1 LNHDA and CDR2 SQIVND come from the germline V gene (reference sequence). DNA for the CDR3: TGTGCCACCCACCCTAGGGGGCAGATAAACACCGGGGAGCTGTTTTTT. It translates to CATHPRGQINTGELFF.